This paragraph reports one T cell receptor (beta chain). The antigen is not known. The data are from a study of T cell repertoires in cytomegalovirus infection. Study-wide background: It was recently identified HLA-C-restricted and well-studied HLA-B-restricted CMV epitopes that the study used. A matching HLA type, together with CMV infection, was signaled by public TCR beta signatures. Overall study findings and caveats: CMV-specific HLA-C-restricted TCR beta clonotypes dominated the ex vivo response. Accumulated public TCR beta family frequency recognized individuals carrying CMV together with the relevant HLA.

TCRdb recomputed calls from the reads with MiXCR, one row per CDR3 protein. In the table there are 55,000 to 85,000 distinct CDR3 sequences, approximately 20% of which are singletons. Trimming pared 6 bases from V and 0 bases from J, leaving 12 bases between. CDR3 size: 15 residues. The V and J genes are TRBV12-3 or TRBV12-4 and TRBJ1-5; D is possibly TRBD1 (6 bases). Sequencing was performed on CD8+ T cells from cultured PBMCs, taken from culture after CMV antigen stimulation. This clonotype was obtained from a human donor in good health (CMV status not recorded). Some clones in this sample may be carry-over from other donors' samples. CDR3 DNA sequence: TGTGCCAGCAGCTCAGGGGTCTTTAGCAATCAGCCCCAGCATTTT. This encodes CASSSGVFSNQPQHF.